These T cell receptor beta chains were read from a single sample in a study of CD4 T cells in relation to SARS-CoV-2 and coronaviruses. TCRdb keeps only in-frame clones here, not all; method: immunoSEQ multiplex PCR. The data show tens of thousands of clones, 75% to 90% seen once. Sequenced input: memory CD4+ T cells from PBMCs. The receptors were sampled from a human donor in good health. The CDR3 runs from the conserved cysteine through the conserved F or W. The D gene is left open where the match is weak. Clone size, where shown, is once, few, many, or a class for clones that have expanded.

-	TRBD1	TRBV10-3	TRBJ1-2	TGTGCCATCAGTGGAAGGGACAGGGGACTTAACTATGGCTACACCTTC	CAISGRDRGLNYGYTF
-	TRBD2	TRBV24-1	TRBJ2-1	TGTGCCACCAGTGATTCGGACAGGACTAGCGGGATTAATGAGCAGTTCTTC	CATSDSDRTSGINEQFF
-	-	TRBV21-1	TRBJ2-5	TGTGCCAGCTCCGACAGGGGCAGGGAGACCCAGTACTTC	CASSDRGRETQYF
-	TRBD1	TRBV7-2	TRBJ2-7	TGTGCCAGCAGGGGGAAGACAGGGTCGAGGGACGAGCAGTACTTC	CASRGKTGSRDEQYF
-	-	TRBV5-1	TRBJ2-7	TGCGCCAGCAGCCGATGGCGGGTCGACGAGCAGTACTTC	CASSRWRVDEQYF
-	TRBD1	TRBV28	TRBJ1-5	TGTGCCAGCAGTTTACTAAGGGGACAGATCTTTTTAGCGGGCTCGCCCCAGCATTTT	CASSLLRGQIFLAGSPQHF
few	-	TRBV27	TRBJ1-5	TGTGCCAGCAGTTTTAGGAGCAATCAGCCCCAGCATTTT	CASSFRSNQPQHF
few	-	TRBV13	TRBJ1-3	TGTGCCAGCAGCCCCCCGGGCAGACAAAGCTCTGGAAACACCATATATTTT	CASSPPGRQSSGNTIYF
-	-	TRBV18	TRBJ1-2	TGTGCCAGCTCACCGGCGGGGGGCGCGGGCGGCTACACCTTC	CASSPAGGAGGYTF
few	-	TRBV27	TRBJ2-1	TGTGCCAGCAGTCAAACAGGGACTACCTACAATGAGCAGTTCTTC	CASSQTGTTYNEQFF
once	TRBD2	TRBV2	TRBJ2-4	TGTGCCAGCAGTCCCACACGAGGACTAGCGGGAGACCCGAGAAACATTCAGTACTTC	CASSPTRGLAGDPRNIQYF
few	-	TRBV6-6	TRBJ1-6	TGTGCCAGCAGTTACTCTGGGGATTCACCCCTCCACTTT	CASSYSGDSPLHF
-	TRBD2	TRBV28	TRBJ2-2	TGTGCCAGCAGAGGGACTAGCGGGAGTAAAGTCCCCGGGGAGCTGTTTTTT	CASRGTSGSKVPGELFF
-	-	TRBV10-1	TRBJ2-3	TGCGCCAGCAGTGAAGGGTCAGATACGCAGTATTTT	CASSEGSDTQYF
few	TRBD1	TRBV5-5	TRBJ1-5	TGTGCCAGCAGCTTGTACAGGGGAGACGGTCAGCCCCAGCATTTT	CASSLYRGDGQPQHF
-	-	TRBV19	TRBJ2-7	TGTGCCAGTTCCGAAACGGGGCAAGGGGAGCAGTACTTC	CASSETGQGEQYF
-	-	TRBV7-3	TRBJ2-3	TGTGCCAGCAGCTTAACCGGTCGGGTAGTGACAGATACGCAGTATTTT	CASSLTGRVVTDTQYF
-	-	TRBV15	TRBJ1-5	TGTGCCACCAGCAGAGATCGGGACACCGACCGTCAGCCCCAGCATTTT	CATSRDRDTDRQPQHF
-	-	TRBV11-2	TRBJ2-5	TGTGCCAGCGTTCAGATGGGGGGACCACGAGAGACCCAGTACTTC	CASVQMGGPRETQYF
-	-	TRBV29-1	TRBJ2-5	TGCAGCGTTGCGATTGCTCGGGAGACCCAGTACTTC	CSVAIARETQYF
-	-	TRBV5-5	TRBJ1-6	TGTGCCAGCAGCTTGGGTCAGGGGAGTCGGTCTAATTCACCCCTCCACTTT	CASSLGQGSRSNSPLHF
-	-	TRBV6-5	TRBJ1-5	TGTGCCAGCAGGAGACAGGCCAATCAGCCCCAGCATTTT	CASRRQANQPQHF
-	TRBD1	TRBV4-2	TRBJ2-7	TGTGCCAGCAGCCAAGAAGGGGGCAGGGGATCTGTCTACGAGCAGTACTTC	CASSQEGGRGSVYEQYF
-	-	TRBV6-5	TRBJ1-2	TGTGCCAGCAGTTACTCGATGGGGGTAGGGCCCTATGGCTACACCTTC	CASSYSMGVGPYGYTF
-	-	TRBV28	TRBJ1-1	TGTGCCAGCTCGGGCGGGAACACTGAAGCTTTCTTT	CASSGGNTEAFF
-	TRBD2	TRBV7-2	TRBJ2-1	TGTGCCAGCAGCCCAACGACCGGGACTAGCACGGTACGTGAGCAGTTCTTC	CASSPTTGTSTVREQFF
-	TRBD1	TRBV6-1	TRBJ2-3	TGTGCCAGCAGTGAAACCGGGACAGGAGGCACAGATACGCAGTATTTT	CASSETGTGGTDTQYF
few	-	TRBV19	TRBJ1-1	TGTGCCAGTAAACAGACAGGCCGCATATCTGAAGCTTTCTTT	CASKQTGRISEAFF
-	TRBD2	TRBV7-3	TRBJ2-3	TGTGCCAGCAGCTTACTAGCGGGAGCAGATACGCAGTATTTT	CASSLLAGADTQYF
-	-	TRBV18	TRBJ2-1	TGTGCCAGCTCACCGGATCTAGCGATCAATGAGCAGTTCTTC	CASSPDLAINEQFF
-	-	TRBV11-2	TRBJ2-1	TGTGCCAGCAGCCCAAAACCGCGGGGTACGGGCAATGAGCAGTTCTTC	CASSPKPRGTGNEQFF
-	TRBD1	TRBV6-5	TRBJ1-2	TGTGCCAGCAGGATGGAACAGGGGGCCGGTGGCTACACCTTC	CASRMEQGAGGYTF
-	-	TRBV28	TRBJ2-7	TGTGCCAGCAGTGAACCGTACGGGGCCGAGCAGTACTTC	CASSEPYGAEQYF
few	TRBD1	TRBV3-1/TRBV3-2	TRBJ1-1	TGTGCCAGCAGCCTCTCCCGGGACAGGGGAACTGAAGCTTTCTTT	CASSLSRDRGTEAFF
-	TRBD1	TRBV28	TRBJ1-2	TGTGCCAGCTGTGGCACCGGGACAGGGAGGTATGGCTACACCTTC	CASCGTGTGRYGYTF
-	TRBD1	TRBV27	TRBJ1-2	TGTGCCAGCAGTTTTACAGGGGGAGGCTACACCTTC	CASSFTGGGYTF
-	-	TRBV10-2	TRBJ1-1	TGCGCCAGCAGGGTGTATAGGAACACTGAAGCTTTCTTT	CASRVYRNTEAFF
-	TRBD2	TRBV6-6	TRBJ2-7	TGTGCCAGCAGTTACACTAGCGGGAGGTCCTACGAGCAGTACTTC	CASSYTSGRSYEQYF
-	TRBD2	TRBV7-8	TRBJ2-1	TGTGCCAGCAGCACCTTTAGCGGGAGCCCCTACAATGAGCAGTTCTTC	CASSTFSGSPYNEQFF
-	-	TRBV5-1	TRBJ2-2	TGCGCCAGCAGTCCGGGCATTAGCAAGTATTACACCGGGGAGCTGTTTTTT	CASSPGISKYYTGELFF
-	TRBD1	TRBV3-1/TRBV3-2	TRBJ1-1	TGTGCCAGCAGCCAATCCGGGAGGGGGCAAACTGAAGCTTTCTTT	CASSQSGRGQTEAFF
few	-	TRBV7-9	TRBJ1-2	TGTGCCAGCAGCTCCCCGACTGGAGGGAATACTGCGGGCTACACCTTC	CASSSPTGGNTAGYTF
-	-	TRBV7-9	TRBJ1-2	TGTGCCAGCAGCCCGCACACACAGGGTGGCGGCTACACCTTC	CASSPHTQGGGYTF
once	-	TRBV18	TRBJ2-5	TGTGCCAGTTCAAGTCAAGAGACCCAGTACTTC	CASSSQETQYF
once	TRBD2	TRBV19	TRBJ2-3	TGTGCCAGTAGTATTCGGGCGGGAGGGAAAGGAGATACGCAGTATTTT	CASSIRAGGKGDTQYF
-	-	TRBV5-6	TRBJ2-7	TGTGCCAGCAGCTTTCGTAGCATTAGTCCCGAGCAGTACTTC	CASSFRSISPEQYF
-	TRBD2	TRBV9	TRBJ2-3	TGTGCCAGCAGCCCAGGACTAGCGGGAGTTCTGGTTACAGATACGCAGTATTTT	CASSPGLAGVLVTDTQYF
-	TRBD2	TRBV3-1/TRBV3-2	TRBJ2-1	TGTGCCAGCCGATTAGCGGGTGAATCCTACAATGAGCAGTTCTTC	CASRLAGESYNEQFF
-	TRBD1	TRBV20-1	TRBJ2-3	TGCAGTGCTAGTGTTCGGACAGGGGGCTCCACAGATACGCAGTATTTT	CSASVRTGGSTDTQYF
-	-	TRBV14	TRBJ1-2	TGTGCCAGCAGCCGCGGACGGGAGAACTATGGCTACACCTTC	CASSRGRENYGYTF
-	TRBD2	TRBV28	TRBJ2-2	TGTGCCAGCAGTTTATGGCTAGCGGGGAACACCGGGGAGCTGTTTTTT	CASSLWLAGNTGELFF